This TCR beta chain originates from a study of cytomegalovirus exposure and HLA in healthy donors. V lost 5 bases and J lost 3, with 7 bases in between. CDR1 is MNHEY and CDR2 is SMNVEV in the germline V gene (reference sequence). The CDR3 loop spans 13 amino acids. The study ran its PCR with 60 Vbeta and 13 Jbeta primers. Generated by immunoSEQ multiplex PCR, the TCRdb table keeps only in-frame clones and is missing some. The sample records about 160,000 clones, less than 85% being singletons. V is TRBV27 and J is TRBJ2-2, with D uncertain. Sequencing was carried out using PBMCs. The clonotype originates from a middle-aged man in good health and CMV-seronegative. The CDR3 nucleotides read TGTGCCAGCAGTAACAGACACACCGGGGAGCTGTTTTTT. Translation: CASSNRHTGELFF.